This T cell receptor (beta chain) originates from a study of blood T cell repertoires in COVID-19. The table came from immunoSEQ multiplex PCR; TCRdb's copy has only in-frame clones and leaves some out. The sample has 280,000 or so clones; 85% to 90% are singletons. V was trimmed by 0 bases and J by 5 bases, leaving 11 bases between them. This CDR3 spans 15 amino acids. Germline CDR1 LGHNA, CDR2 YSLEER. The sample comprised peripheral blood. V usage is TRBV4-3 and J usage is TRBJ2-1, with a tentative D call TRBD2 (5 bases). This sequence was found in a human donor in a cohort sampled during active COVID-19. The chain's CDR3 is CASSQEGGYNNEQFF. In DNA, the CDR3 is TGCGCCAGCAGCCAAGAAGGAGGATACAACAATGAGCAGTTCTTC.